Listed below are T cell receptor beta chains from one sample, sequenced in a study of blood T cells in healthy people across ages. Each CDR3 protein is one row after TCRdb ran MiXCR on the 5' RACE reads. The profile shows about 570,000 distinct CDR3 sequences, 27% of them singletons. Material for sequencing was blood. The receptor set was obtained from a woman aged 70 to 79 in good health. Both conserved end residues are part of each CDR3. A D gene is named only where the DNA matches it firmly. Some rows have no size entry. The others give once, few or many, or a class for an expanded clone.

14	TRBJ1-6	TRBV6-6	-	many	TGTGCCAGCAGTGCCGTCGGTTCGGATTCACCCCTCCACTTT	CASSAVGSDSPLHF
13	TRBJ1-2	TRBV7-2	-	few	TGTGCCAGCAGCTTAGAGCTCAACTATGGCTACACCTTC	CASSLELNYGYTF
17	TRBJ2-4	TRBV7-8	-	few	TGTGCCAGCAGCCAAGTCCAACGTTTTCCACGACCAGGCATTCAGTACTTC	CASSQVQRFPRPGIQYF
15	TRBJ2-7	TRBV27	TRBD1	many	TGTGCCAGCAGTTTAAGAGGGACAGGCCTTTACGAGCAGTACTTC	CASSLRGTGLYEQYF
16	TRBJ2-1	TRBV9	TRBD2	few	TGTGCCAGCAGCGTCCCCTCTAGCGGGGGTTACAATGAGCAGTTCTTC	CASSVPSSGGYNEQFF
17	TRBJ2-1	TRBV6-5	TRBD2	-	TGTGCCAGCAGTTCCTACCTTAGCGGGGGTTTATACAATGAGCAGTTCTTC	CASSSYLSGGLYNEQFF
14	TRBJ1-2	TRBV6-5	-	-	TGTGCCAGCAAGTCCCCGGGACAAAACTATGGCAACACCTTC	CASKSPGQNYGNTF
15	TRBJ2-5	TRBV5-6	TRBD2	-	TGTGCCAGCAGCCAGGAGCGGGGAGTCGATGAGACCCAGTACTTC	CASSQERGVDETQYF
12	TRBJ2-1	TRBV6-5	-	many	TGTGCCAGCAGTTTGGGGCTCGGTGAGCAGTTCTTC	CASSLGLGEQFF
15	TRBJ1-6	TRBV7-2	TRBD1	few	TGTGCCAGCAGCTTGACAGGGGATGGATATTCACCCCTCCACTTT	CASSLTGDGYSPLHF
13	TRBJ2-7	TRBV5-1	TRBD1	-	TGCGCCAGCAATCAGGGGGCGGAAAACGAGCAGTACTTC	CASNQGAENEQYF
14	TRBJ2-7	TRBV7-2	TRBD2	few	TGTGCCAGTCAGAGCGGGGGCAGCATCTACGAGCAGTACTTC	CASQSGGSIYEQYF
15	TRBJ2-5	TRBV5-1	TRBD2	-	TGCGCCAGCAGCATCACTAGCGGGGGCCAAGAGACCCAGTACTTC	CASSITSGGQETQYF
11	TRBJ2-5	TRBV30	-	-	TGTGCCTGGAGTGTAACCGTTAAGCAGTACTTC	CAWSVTVKQYF
12	TRBJ2-5	TRBV20-1	TRBD2	once	TGCAGTGCTGCGGGGGGCACGGAGACCCAGTACTTC	CSAAGGTETQYF
14	TRBJ2-5	TRBV7-2	-	many	TGTGCCAGCAGCTTTAACGCTTTCCAAGAGACCCAGTACTTC	CASSFNAFQETQYF
14	TRBJ2-7	TRBV12-3/TRBV12-4	TRBD1	few	TGTGCCAGCAGTCGGGGGACAGGGATCGCCGAGCAGTACTTC	CASSRGTGIAEQYF
15	TRBJ2-5	TRBV7-3	-	few	TGTGCCAGCAGCTTAAGGGGCGGGGAGGAAGAGACCCAGTACTTC	CASSLRGGEEETQYF
17	TRBJ2-3	TRBV18	TRBD1	few	TGTGCCAGCTCACCGCTCACTGGGACAGGAGGCACAGATACGCAGTACTTT	CASSPLTGTGGTDTQYF
12	TRBJ2-2	TRBV7-2	-	few	TGTGCCAGCAGCCCTGGGTGGGGGGAGCTGTTTTTT	CASSPGWGELFF
13	TRBJ2-7	TRBV6-2/TRBV6-3	TRBD2	many	TGTGCCAGCGCCAGGACTAGCGGTTACGAGCAGTACTTC	CASARTSGYEQYF
14	TRBJ2-7	TRBV5-5	-	-	TGTGCCAGCAGCCGTACAGCCAACGCCTACGAGCAGTACTTC	CASSRTANAYEQYF
15	TRBJ2-5	TRBV12-3/TRBV12-4	TRBD2	-	TGTGCCAGCAGCCTAGCGGGAGGGGCACAAGAGACCCAGTACTTC	CASSLAGGAQETQYF
14	TRBJ1-2	TRBV7-2	-	few	TGTGCCAGCAGCTTAAGGGGGACTTCCAATGGCTACACCTTC	CASSLRGTSNGYTF
15	TRBJ2-1	TRBV18	TRBD2	-	TGTGCCAGCTCACTGGGACTAGCGGGGGCGGATGAGCAGTTCTTC	CASSLGLAGADEQFF
14	TRBJ1-1	TRBV7-2	TRBD1	-	TGTGCCAGCAGCTCTTGGACAGGCAGTACTGAAGCTTTCTTT	CASSSWTGSTEAFF
17	TRBJ2-1	TRBV24-1	TRBD2	-	TGTGCCACCAGTGATCATCTAGCGGGGGCCCACTACAATGAGCAGTTCTTC	CATSDHLAGAHYNEQFF
13	TRBJ1-4	TRBV29-1	TRBD1	few	TGCAGCGCGCATCAGGGGGGGAAAGAAAAACTGTTTTTT	CSAHQGGKEKLFF
12	TRBJ2-1	TRBV6-1	TRBD1	few	TGTGCCAGCAGTGAAGCGCCCAGGGGGCAATTCTTC	CASSEAPRGQFF
15	TRBJ1-2	TRBV15	-	-	TGTGCCACCAGCAGAGATGTGGGAACTTACTATGGCTACACCTTC	CATSRDVGTYYGYTF
14	TRBJ2-5	TRBV5-1	-	many	TGCGCCAGCAGCTTGAATAACGGAGGGGAGACCCAGTACTTC	CASSLNNGGETQYF
16	TRBJ2-7	TRBV28	TRBD2	-	TGTGCCAGCAGATCGACGGCGGGGGGGAAACACTACGAGCAGTACTTC	CASRSTAGGKHYEQYF
13	TRBJ2-7	TRBV7-9	-	few	TGTGCCAGCATGGAGGGGGCGAGGTACGAGCAGTACTTC	CASMEGARYEQYF
13	TRBJ2-5	TRBV18	-	once	TGTGCCAGCTCACGTGTCTTTCAAGAGACCCAGTACTTC	CASSRVFQETQYF
13	TRBJ1-3	TRBV12-3/TRBV12-4	-	few	TGTGCCAGCAGAGCAAGCTCTGGAAACACCATATATTTT	CASRASSGNTIYF
14	TRBJ2-7	TRBV7-2	TRBD2	few	TGTGCCAGCACCGGGACTAGCGGGGCGTACGAGCAGTACTTC	CASTGTSGAYEQYF
16	TRBJ1-6	TRBV5-5	-	-	TGTGCCAGCTCGACAGTCTGGAGCTCCTATAATTCACCCCTCCACTTT	CASSTVWSSYNSPLHF
16	TRBJ2-1	TRBV9	TRBD1	few	TGTGCCAGCAGCTTCATAACAGGGGGCTCCTACAATGAGCAGTTCTTC	CASSFITGGSYNEQFF
13	TRBJ1-1	TRBV6-5	TRBD1	few	TGTGCCAGCAGTTGCGCAGGGGGGGGTGAAGCTTTCTTT	CASSCAGGGEAFF
14	TRBJ1-2	TRBV7-9	-	-	TGTGCCAGCAGCTCGTCAGGGGAGGGCTATGGCTACACCTTC	CASSSSGEGYGYTF
13	TRBJ1-3	TRBV6-5	-	few	TGTGCCAGCGGGGGGAGCTCTGGAAACACCATATATTTT	CASGGSSGNTIYF
15	TRBJ2-4	TRBV5-1	-	-	TGCGCCAGCAGCTTCCAGGGTGGGACCAAAAACATTCAGTACTTC	CASSFQGGTKNIQYF
14	TRBJ2-5	TRBV20-1	-	-	TGCAGTGCTAGAGAGGCAGCAGTGACCTCGTCCCAGTACTTC	CSAREAAVTSSQYF
16	TRBJ2-3	TRBV11-1	-	-	TGTGCCAGCAGCACGATTAGCGGCCTAAGCACAGATACGCAGTATTTT	CASSTISGLSTDTQYF
12	TRBJ2-7	TRBV28	-	-	TGTGCCAGCAGTTTATTTGGGCGCGAGCAGTACTTC	CASSLFGREQYF
16	TRBJ1-1	TRBV4-3	-	few	TGCGCCAGCAGCCAAGGAAAGGGATCAAAGAACACTGAAGCTTTCTTT	CASSQGKGSKNTEAFF
13	TRBJ1-2	TRBV20-1	-	once	TGCAGTGCTAGAGCGGACCTTTCCTATGGCTACACCTTC	CSARADLSYGYTF
14	TRBJ1-2	TRBV28	-	-	TGTGCCAGCAGTGCTCAGAACAGGGTCCAAGGCTACACCTTC	CASSAQNRVQGYTF
13	TRBJ2-3	TRBV7-3	-	-	TGTGCCAGCAGCTTAAGTCGGGGCGGTACGCAGTATTTT	CASSLSRGGTQYF
13	TRBJ1-2	TRBV13	TRBD1	few	TGTGCCAGCAGCTTGACAGGGGGTTTTGGCTACACCTTC	CASSLTGGFGYTF
14	TRBJ2-3	TRBV29-1	TRBD2	-	TGCAGCGTTGTTGCGAGCGGGGCGACAGATACGCAGTATTTT	CSVVASGATDTQYF
13	TRBJ1-4	TRBV15	-	-	TGTGCCACCAGCCGAGGGGGAGATGAAAAACTGTTTTTT	CATSRGGDEKLFF